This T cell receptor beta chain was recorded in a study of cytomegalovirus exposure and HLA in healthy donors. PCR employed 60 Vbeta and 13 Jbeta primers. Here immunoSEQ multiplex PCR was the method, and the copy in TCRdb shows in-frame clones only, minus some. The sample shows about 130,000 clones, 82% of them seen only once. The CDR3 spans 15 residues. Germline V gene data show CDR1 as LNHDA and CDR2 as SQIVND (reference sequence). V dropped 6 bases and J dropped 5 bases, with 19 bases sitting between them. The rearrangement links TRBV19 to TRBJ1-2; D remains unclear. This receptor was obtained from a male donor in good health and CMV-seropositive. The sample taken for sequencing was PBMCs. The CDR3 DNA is TGTGCCAGTAGAACCCTTCTCGGCGGGCTTTATGGCTACACCTTC. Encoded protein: CASRTLLGGLYGYTF.